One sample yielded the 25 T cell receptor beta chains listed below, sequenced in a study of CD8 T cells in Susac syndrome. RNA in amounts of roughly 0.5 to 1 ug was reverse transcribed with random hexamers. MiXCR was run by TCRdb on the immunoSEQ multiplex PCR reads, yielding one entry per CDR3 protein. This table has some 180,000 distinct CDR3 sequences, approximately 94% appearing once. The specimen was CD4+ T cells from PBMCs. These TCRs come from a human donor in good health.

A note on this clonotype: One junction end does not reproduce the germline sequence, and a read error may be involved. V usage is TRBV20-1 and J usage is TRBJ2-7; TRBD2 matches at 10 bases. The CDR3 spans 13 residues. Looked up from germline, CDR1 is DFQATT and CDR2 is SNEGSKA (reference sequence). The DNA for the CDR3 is TGCAGTGCCGCTAGCGGGAGAAGGAACGAGCGGTACTTC. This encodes CSAASGRRNERYF.

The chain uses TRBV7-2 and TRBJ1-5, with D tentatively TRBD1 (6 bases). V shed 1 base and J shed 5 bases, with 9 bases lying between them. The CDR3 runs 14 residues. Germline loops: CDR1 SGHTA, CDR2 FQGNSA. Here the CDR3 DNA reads TGTGCCAGCAGCTTAGTACCAGGGGATCAGCCCCAGCATTTT. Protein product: CASSLVPGDQPQHF. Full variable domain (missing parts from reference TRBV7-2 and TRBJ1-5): GAGVSQSPSNKVTEKGKDVELRCDPISGHTALYWYRQSLGQGLEFLIYFQGNSAPDKSGLPSDRFSAERTGGSVSTLTIQRTQQEDSAVYLCASSLVPGDQPQHFGDGTRLSIL.

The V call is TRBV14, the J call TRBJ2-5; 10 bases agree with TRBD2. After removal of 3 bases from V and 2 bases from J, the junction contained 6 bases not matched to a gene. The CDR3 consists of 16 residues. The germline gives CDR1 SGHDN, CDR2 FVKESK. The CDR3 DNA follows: TGTGCCAGCAGCCAGACAGCGGGAGGGCTACAAGAGACCCAGTACTTC. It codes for CASSQTAGGLQETQYF.

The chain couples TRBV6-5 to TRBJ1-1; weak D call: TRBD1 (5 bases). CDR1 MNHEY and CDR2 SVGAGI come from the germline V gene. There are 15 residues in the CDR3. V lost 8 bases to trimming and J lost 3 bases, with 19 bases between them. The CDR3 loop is CASERGQGGDTEAFF. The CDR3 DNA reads TGTGCCAGCGAGCGAGGACAAGGAGGGGACACTGAAGCTTTCTTT.

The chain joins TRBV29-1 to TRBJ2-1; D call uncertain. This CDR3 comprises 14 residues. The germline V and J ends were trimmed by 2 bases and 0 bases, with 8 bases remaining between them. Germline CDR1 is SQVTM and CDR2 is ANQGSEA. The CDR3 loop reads CSVERWDSYNEQFF. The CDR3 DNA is TGCAGCGTTGAACGGTGGGACTCCTACAATGAGCAGTTCTTC.

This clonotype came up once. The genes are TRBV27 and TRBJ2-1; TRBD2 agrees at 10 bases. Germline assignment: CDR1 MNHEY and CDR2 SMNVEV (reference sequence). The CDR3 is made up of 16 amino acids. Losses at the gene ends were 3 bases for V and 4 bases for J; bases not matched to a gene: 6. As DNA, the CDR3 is TGTGCCAGCAGTTTCAGCGGGACTAGCGTATACAATGAGCAGTTCTTC. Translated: CASSFSGTSVYNEQFF.

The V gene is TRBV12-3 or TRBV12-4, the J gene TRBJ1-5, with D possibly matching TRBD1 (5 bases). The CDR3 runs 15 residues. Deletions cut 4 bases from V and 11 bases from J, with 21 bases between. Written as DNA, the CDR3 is TGTGCCAGCAGTTATCCGGGGCAAATAACCCGGGCCCAGCATTTT. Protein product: CASSYPGQITRAQHF.

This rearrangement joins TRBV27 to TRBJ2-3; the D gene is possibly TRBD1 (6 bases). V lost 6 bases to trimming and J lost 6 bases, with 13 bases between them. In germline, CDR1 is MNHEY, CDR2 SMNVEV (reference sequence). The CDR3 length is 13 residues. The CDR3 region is CASSRTDRDTQYF. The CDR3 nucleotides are TGTGCCAGCAGCCGCACCGACAGGGATACGCAGTATTTT.

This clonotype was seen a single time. The CDR3 is CAISQDIYGYTF. The CDR3, as DNA: TGTGCCATCAGTCAGGACATCTATGGCTACACCTTC. The V call is TRBV10-3, the J call TRBJ1-2; weak D call: TRBD1 (5 bases). From germline, CDR1 is ENHRY and CDR2 SYGVKD. V lost 5 bases and J 4 bases, leaving 8 bases between the germline ends. The CDR3 is 12 residues long.

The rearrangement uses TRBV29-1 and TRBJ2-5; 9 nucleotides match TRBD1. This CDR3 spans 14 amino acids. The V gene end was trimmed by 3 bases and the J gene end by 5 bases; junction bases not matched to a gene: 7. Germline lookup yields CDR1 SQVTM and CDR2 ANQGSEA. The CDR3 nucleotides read TGCAGCGTTGACCCCGGACAGGGGATGGAGACCCAGTACTTC. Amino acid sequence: CSVDPGQGMETQYF.

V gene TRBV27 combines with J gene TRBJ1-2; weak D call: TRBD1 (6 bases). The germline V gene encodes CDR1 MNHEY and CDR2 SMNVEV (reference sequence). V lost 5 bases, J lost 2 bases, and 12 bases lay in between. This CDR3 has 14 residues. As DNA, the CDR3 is TGTGCCAGCAGTGCAGACAGGTCCAACTATGGCTACACCTTC. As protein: CASSADRSNYGYTF.

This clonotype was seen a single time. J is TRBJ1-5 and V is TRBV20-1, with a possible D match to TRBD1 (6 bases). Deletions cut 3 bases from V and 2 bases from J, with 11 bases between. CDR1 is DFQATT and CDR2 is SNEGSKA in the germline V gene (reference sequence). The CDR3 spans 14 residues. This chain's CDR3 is CSASADRGNQPQHF. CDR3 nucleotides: TGCAGTGCTAGTGCGGACAGAGGCAATCAGCCCCAGCATTTT.

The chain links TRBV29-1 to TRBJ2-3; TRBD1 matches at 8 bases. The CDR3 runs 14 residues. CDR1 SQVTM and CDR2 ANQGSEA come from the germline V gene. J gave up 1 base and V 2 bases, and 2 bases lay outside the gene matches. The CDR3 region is CSVEPGGGTDTQYF. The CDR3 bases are TGCAGCGTTGAACCAGGGGGCGGCACAGATACGCAGTATTTT.

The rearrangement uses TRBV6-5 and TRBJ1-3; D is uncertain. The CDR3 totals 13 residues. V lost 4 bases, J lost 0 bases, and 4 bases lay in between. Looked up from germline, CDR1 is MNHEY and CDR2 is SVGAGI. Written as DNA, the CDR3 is TGTGCCAGCAGTTCTCCCTCTGGAAACACCATATATTTT. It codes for CASSSPSGNTIYF.

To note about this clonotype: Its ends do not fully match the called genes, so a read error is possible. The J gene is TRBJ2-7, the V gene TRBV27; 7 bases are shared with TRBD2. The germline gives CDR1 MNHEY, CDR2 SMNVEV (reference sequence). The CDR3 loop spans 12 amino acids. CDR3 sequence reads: CASWDALREQHF. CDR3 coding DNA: TGTGCCAGCTGGGACGCCCTGCGGGAGCAGCACTTC.

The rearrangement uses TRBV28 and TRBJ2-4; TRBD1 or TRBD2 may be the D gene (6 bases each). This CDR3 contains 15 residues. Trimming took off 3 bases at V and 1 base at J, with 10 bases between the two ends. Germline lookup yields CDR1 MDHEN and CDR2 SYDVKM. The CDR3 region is CASSLRGRAKNIQYF. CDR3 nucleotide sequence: TGTGCCAGCAGTTTGAGGGGGAGGGCCAAAAACATTCAGTACTTC.

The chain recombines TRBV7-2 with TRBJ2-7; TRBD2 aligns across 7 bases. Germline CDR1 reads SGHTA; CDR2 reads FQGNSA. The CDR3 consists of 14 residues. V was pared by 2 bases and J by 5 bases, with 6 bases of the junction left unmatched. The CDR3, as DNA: TGTGCCAGCAGCTTAAACGGGAGGATAGACGAGCAGTACTTC. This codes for CASSLNGRIDEQYF.

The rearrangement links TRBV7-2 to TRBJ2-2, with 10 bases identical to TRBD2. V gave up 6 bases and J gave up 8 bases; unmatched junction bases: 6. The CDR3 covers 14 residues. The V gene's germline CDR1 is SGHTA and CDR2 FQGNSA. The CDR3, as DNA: TGTGCCAGCAGATGGACTAGCGGAGATGGGGAGCTGTTTTTT. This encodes CASRWTSGDGELFF.

The CDR3 DNA reads as TGTGCCAGCAGCTTGGGACAGCCTCTGCTCTATGGCTACACCTTC. This codes for CASSLGQPLLYGYTF. The V and J genes are TRBV7-8 and TRBJ1-2, with 7 bases identical to TRBD1. From germline, CDR1 is SGHVS and CDR2 FQNEAQ. The V and J ends lost 3 bases and 4 bases, in that order; junction bases with no gene match: 8. The CDR3 contains 15 residues.

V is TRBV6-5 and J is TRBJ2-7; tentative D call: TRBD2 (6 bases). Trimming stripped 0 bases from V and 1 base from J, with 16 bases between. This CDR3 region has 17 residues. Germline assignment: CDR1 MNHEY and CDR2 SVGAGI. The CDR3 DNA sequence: TGTGCCAGCAGTTACTCATCCTCTAGCGCGATTTCCTACGAGCAGTACTTC. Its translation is CASSYSSSSAISYEQYF.

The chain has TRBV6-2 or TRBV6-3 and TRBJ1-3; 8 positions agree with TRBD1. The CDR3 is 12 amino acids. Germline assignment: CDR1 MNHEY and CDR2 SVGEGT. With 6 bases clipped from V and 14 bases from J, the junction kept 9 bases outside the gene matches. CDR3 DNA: TGTGCCAGCAGCCGGGGACAGGTTCGTCTATATTTT. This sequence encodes CASSRGQVRLYF.

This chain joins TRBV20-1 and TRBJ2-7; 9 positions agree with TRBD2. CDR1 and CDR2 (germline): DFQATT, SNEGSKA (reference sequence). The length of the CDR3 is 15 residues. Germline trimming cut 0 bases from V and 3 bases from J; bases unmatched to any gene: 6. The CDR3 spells CSARDPLAGNYEQYF. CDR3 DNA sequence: TGCAGTGCTAGAGATCCGCTAGCGGGAAACTACGAGCAGTACTTC.

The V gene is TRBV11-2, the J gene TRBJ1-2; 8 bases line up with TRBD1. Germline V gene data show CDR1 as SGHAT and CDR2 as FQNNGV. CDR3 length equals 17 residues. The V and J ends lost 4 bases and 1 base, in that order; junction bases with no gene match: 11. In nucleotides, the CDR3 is TGTGCCAGCAGCTCGCCCCTATGGACAGGGATTAACTATGGCTACACCTTC. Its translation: CASSSPLWTGINYGYTF.

In DNA form, the CDR3 reads TGTGCCAGCAGCGTAACGGACGGAAGCAATGAGCAGTTCTTC. Translated: CASSVTDGSNEQFF. This chain links TRBV7-9 with TRBJ2-1; no definite D call. Deletions cut 5 bases from V and 6 bases from J, with 14 bases between. CDR1 and CDR2 (germline): SEHNR, FQNEAQ (reference sequence). The CDR3 covers 14 residues.

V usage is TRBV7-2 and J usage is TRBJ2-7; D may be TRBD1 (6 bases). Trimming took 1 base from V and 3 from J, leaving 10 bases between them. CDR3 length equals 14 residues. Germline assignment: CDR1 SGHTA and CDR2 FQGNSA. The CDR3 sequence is CASSLGAQGYEQYF. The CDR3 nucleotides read TGTGCCAGCAGCTTAGGGGCACAGGGCTACGAGCAGTACTTC.